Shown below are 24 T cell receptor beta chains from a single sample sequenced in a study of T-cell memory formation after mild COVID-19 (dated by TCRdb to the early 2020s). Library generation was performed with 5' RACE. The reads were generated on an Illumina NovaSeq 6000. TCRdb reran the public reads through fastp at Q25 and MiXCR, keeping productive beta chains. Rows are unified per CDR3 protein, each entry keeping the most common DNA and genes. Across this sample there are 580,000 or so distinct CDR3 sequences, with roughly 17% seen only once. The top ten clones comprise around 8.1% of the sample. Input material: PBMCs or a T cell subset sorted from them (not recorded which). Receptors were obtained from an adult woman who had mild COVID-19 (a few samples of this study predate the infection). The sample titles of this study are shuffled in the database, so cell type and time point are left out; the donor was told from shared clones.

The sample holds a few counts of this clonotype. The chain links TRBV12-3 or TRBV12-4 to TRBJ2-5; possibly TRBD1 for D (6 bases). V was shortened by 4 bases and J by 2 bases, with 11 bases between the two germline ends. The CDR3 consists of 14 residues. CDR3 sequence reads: CASSYGQLQETQYF. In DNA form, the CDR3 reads TGTGCCAGCAGTTACGGACAGCTTCAAGAGACCCAGTACTTC.

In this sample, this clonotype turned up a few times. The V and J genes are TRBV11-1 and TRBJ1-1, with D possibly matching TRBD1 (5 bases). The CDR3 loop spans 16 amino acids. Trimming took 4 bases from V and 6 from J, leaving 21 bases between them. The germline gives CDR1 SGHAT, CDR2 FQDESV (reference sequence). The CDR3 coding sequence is TGTGCCAGCAGCTCCCCCGCGGCAGGGTTTAACGCTGAAGCTTTCTTT. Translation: CASSSPAAGFNAEAFF.

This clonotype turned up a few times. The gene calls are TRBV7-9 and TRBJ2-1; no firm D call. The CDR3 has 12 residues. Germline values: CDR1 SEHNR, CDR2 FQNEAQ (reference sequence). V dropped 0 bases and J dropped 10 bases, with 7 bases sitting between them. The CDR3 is CASSLAAGEQFF. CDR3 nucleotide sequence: TGTGCCAGCAGCTTAGCGGCTGGAGAGCAGTTCTTC.

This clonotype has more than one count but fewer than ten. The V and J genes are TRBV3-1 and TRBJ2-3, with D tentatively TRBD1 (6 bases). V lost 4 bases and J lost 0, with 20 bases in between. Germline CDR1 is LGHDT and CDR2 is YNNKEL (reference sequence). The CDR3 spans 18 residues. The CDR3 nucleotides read TGTGCCAGCAGCCCATTCCCGTTGACAGGTACTAGCACAGATACGCAGTATTTT. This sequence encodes CASSPFPLTGTSTDTQYF.

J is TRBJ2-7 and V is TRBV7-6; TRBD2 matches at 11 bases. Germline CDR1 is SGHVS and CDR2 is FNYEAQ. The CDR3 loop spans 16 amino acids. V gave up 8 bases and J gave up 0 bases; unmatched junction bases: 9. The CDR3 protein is CASSPGTSGDSYEQYF. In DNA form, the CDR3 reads TGTGCCAGCTCCCCGGGGACTAGCGGTGACTCCTACGAGCAGTACTTC. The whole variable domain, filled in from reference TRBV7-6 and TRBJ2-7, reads GAGVSQSPRYKVTKRGQDVALRCDPISGHVSLYWYRQALGQGPEFLTYFNYEAQQDKSGLPNDRFSAERPEGSISTLTIQRTEQRDSAMYRCASSPGTSGDSYEQYFGPGTRLTVT.

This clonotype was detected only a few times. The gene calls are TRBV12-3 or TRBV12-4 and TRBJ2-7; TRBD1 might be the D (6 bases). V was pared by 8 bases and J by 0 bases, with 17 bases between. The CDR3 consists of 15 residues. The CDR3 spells CASATGRDTSYEQYF. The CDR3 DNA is TGTGCCAGCGCGACGGGTAGGGACACCTCCTACGAGCAGTACTTC.

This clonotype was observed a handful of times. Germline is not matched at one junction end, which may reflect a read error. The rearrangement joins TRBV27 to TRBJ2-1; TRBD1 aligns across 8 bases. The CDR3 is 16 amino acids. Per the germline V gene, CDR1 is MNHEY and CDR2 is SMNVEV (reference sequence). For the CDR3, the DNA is TGTGCCAGCAGTTATCTGGGGGACAGGACCTACCATGAGCAGTTCTTC. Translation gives CASSYLGDRTYHEQFF.

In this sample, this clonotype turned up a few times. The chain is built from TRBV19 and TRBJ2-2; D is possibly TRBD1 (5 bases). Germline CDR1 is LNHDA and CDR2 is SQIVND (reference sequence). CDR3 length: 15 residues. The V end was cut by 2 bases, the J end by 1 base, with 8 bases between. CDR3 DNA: TGTGCCAGTAGTATATCAGGGCAGAACACCGGGGAGCTGTTTTTT. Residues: CASSISGQNTGELFF.

CDR3 sequence reads: CSVDLLGDSYNEQFF. CDR3 bases: TGCAGCGTTGATCTTTTGGGGGACTCCTACAATGAGCAGTTCTTC. The chain combines TRBV29-1 with TRBJ2-1; either TRBD1 or TRBD2 may supply D (5 bases each). Per the germline V gene, CDR1 is SQVTM and CDR2 is ANQGSEA. This CDR3 contains 15 residues. V was shortened by 3 bases and J by 0 bases, with 12 bases between the two germline ends.

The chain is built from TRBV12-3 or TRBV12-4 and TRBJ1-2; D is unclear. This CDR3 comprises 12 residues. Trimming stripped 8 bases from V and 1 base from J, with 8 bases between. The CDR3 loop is CASGYSNYGYTF. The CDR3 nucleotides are TGTGCCAGCGGTTACAGTAACTATGGCTACACCTTC.

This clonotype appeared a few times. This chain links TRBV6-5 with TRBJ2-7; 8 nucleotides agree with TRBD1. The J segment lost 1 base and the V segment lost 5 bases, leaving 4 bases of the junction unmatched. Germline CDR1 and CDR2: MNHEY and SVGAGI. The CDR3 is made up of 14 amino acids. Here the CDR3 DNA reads TGTGCCAGCAGTCGGACAGGGATTTCCTACGAGCAGTACTTC. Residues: CASSRTGISYEQYF.

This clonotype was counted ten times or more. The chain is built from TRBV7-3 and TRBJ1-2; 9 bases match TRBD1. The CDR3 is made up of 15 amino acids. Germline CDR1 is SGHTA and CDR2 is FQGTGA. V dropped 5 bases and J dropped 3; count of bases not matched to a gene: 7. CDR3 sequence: CASSPTDRGDYGYTF. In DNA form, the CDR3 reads TGTGCCAGCAGCCCGACGGACAGGGGAGACTATGGCTACACCTTC.

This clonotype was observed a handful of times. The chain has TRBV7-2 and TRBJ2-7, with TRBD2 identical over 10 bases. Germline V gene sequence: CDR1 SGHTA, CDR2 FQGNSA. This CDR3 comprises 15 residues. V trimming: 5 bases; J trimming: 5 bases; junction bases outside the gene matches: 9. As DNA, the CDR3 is TGTGCCAGCAGCACAGAGCCGGGACTAGCGAACGAGCAGTACTTC. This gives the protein CASSTEPGLANEQYF.

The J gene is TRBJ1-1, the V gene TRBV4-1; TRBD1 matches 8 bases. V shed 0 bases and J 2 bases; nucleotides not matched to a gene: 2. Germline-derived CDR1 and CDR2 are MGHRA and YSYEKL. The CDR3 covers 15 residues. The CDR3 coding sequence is TGCGCCAGCAGCCAAGAGGACAGGGTTAACACTGAAGCTTTCTTT. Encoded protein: CASSQEDRVNTEAFF.

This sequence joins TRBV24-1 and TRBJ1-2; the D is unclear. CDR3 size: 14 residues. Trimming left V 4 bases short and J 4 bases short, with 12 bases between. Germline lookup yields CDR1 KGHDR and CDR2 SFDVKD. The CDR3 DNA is TGTGCCACCAGTGACATCACAGTTACCTATGGCTACACCTTC. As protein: CATSDITVTYGYTF.

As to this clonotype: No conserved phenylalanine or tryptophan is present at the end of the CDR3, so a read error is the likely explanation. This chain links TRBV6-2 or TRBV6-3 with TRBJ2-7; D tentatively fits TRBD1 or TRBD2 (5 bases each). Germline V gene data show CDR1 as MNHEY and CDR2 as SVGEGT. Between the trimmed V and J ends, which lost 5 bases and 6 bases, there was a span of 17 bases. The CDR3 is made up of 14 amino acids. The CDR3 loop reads CASSVSGTSGEQYL. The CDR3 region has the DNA TGTGCCAGCAGTGTCTCCGGGACCAGTGGCGAGCAGTACTTA.

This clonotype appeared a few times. The CDR3 protein is CASSRDRRQQAEAFF. CDR3 coding DNA: TGTGCCAGCAGCAGGGACAGGCGCCAACAGGCTGAAGCTTTCTTT. This chain joins TRBV14 and TRBJ1-1; TRBD1 matches at 8 bases. The CDR3 consists of 15 residues. Germline V gene data show CDR1 as SGHDN and CDR2 as FVKESK. J lost 6 bases, V lost 5 bases, and 11 bases had no gene match.

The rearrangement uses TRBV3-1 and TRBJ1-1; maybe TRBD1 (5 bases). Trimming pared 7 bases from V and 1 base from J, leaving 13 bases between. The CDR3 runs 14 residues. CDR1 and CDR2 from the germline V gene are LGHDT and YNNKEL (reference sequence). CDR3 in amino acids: CASTPFGGNTEAFF. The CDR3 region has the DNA TGTGCCAGCACCCCATTTGGGGGGAACACTGAAGCTTTCTTT.

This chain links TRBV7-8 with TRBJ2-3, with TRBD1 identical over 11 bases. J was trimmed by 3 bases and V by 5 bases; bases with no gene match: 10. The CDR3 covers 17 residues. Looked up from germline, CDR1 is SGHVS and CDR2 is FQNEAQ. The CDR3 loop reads CASSRWTGGSGTDTQYF. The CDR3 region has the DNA TGTGCCAGCAGCCGCTGGACAGGGGGCAGTGGAACAGATACGCAGTATTTT.

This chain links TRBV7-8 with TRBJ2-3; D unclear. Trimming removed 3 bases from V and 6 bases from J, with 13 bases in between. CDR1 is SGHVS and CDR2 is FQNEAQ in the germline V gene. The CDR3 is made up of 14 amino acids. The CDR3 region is CASSFRYSADTQYF. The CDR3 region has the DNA TGTGCCAGCAGCTTTAGATACAGTGCGGATACGCAGTATTTT.

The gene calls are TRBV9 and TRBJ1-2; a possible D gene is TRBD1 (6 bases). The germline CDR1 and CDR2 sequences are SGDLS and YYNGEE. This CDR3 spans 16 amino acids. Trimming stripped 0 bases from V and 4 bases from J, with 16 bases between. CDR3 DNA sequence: TGTGCCAGCAGCGTAGCGGACAGCCCCTTGACCTATGGCTACACCTTC. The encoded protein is CASSVADSPLTYGYTF.

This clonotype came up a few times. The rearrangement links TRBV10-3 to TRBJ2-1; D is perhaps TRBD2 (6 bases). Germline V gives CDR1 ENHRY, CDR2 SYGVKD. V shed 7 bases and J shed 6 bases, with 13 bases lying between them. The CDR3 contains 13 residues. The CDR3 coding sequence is TGTGCCATCACAGGGACTCAGAGCAATGAGCAGTTCTTC. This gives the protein CAITGTQSNEQFF.

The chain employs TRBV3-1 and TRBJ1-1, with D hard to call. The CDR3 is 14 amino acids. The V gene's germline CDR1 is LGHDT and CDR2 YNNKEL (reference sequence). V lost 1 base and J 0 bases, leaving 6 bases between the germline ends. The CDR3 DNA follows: TGTGCCAGCAGCCAAGTTGGGCTGAACACTGAAGCTTTCTTT. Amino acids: CASSQVGLNTEAFF.

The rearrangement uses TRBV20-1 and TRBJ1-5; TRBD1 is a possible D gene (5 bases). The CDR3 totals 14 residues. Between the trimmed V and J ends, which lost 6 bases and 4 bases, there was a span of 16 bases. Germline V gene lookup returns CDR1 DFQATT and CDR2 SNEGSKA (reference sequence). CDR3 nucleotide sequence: TGCAGTGCCCCACCTCAGGGATCGAATCAGCCCCAGCATTTT. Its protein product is CSAPPQGSNQPQHF.